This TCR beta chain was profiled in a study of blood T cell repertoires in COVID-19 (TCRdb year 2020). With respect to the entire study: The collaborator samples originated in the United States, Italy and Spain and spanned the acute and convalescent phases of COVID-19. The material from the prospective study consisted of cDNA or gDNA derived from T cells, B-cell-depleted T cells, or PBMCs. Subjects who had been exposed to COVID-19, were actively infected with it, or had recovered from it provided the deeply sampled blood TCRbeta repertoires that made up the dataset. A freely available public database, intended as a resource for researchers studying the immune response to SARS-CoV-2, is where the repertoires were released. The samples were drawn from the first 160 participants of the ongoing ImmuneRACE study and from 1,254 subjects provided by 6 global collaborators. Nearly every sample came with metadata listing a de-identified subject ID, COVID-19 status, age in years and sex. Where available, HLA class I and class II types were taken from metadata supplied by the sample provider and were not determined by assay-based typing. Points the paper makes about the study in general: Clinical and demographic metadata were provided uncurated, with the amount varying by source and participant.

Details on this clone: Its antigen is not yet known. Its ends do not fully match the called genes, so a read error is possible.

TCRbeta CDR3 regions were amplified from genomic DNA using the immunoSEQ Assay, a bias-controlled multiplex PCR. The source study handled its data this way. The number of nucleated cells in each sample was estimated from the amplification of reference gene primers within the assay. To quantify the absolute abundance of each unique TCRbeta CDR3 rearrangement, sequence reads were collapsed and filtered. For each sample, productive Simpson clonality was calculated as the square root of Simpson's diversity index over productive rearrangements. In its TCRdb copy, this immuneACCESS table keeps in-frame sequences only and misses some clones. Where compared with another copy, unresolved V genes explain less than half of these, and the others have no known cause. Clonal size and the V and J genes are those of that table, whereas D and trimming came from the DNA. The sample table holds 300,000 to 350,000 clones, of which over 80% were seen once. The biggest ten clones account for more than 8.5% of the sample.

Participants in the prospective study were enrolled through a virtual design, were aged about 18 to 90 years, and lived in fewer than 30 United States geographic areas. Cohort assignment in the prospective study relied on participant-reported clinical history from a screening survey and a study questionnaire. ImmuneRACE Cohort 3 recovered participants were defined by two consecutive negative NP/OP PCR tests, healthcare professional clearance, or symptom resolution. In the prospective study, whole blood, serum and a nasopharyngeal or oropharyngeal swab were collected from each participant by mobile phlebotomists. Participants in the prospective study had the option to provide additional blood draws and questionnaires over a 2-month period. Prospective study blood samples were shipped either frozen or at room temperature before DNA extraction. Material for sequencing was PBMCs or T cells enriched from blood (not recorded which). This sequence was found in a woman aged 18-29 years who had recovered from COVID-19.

The CDR3 reads CASSDRWDTHF. The bases read TGTGCCAGCAGTGATAGGTGGGACACGCATTTT. The chain links TRBV6-1 with TRBJ1-3; TRBD1 might be the D gene, on 6 matching bases. The CDR3 covers 11 residues, taking in both the cysteine and the phenylalanine. The retained sequence is limited to the CDR3, 33 bases, with the frame set at the first base. CDR1 and CDR2 are read off the germline V gene as MNHNS and SASEGT.